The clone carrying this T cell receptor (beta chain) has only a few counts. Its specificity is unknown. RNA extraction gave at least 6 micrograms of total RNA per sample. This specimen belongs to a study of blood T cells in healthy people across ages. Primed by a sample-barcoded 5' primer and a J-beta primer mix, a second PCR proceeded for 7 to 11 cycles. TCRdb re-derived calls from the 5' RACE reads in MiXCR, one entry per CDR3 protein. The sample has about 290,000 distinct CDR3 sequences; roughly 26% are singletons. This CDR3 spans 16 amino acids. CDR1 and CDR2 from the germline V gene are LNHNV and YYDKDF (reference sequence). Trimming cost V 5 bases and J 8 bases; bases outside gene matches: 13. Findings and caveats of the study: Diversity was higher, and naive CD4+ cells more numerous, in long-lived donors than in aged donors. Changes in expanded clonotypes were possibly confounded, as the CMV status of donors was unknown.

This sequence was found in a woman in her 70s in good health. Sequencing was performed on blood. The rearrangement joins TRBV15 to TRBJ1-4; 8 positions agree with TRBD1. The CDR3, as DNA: TGTGCCACCAGCGGGGGACAGGAGAGGGGAAGGGAAAAACTGTTTTTT. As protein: CATSGGQERGREKLFF.